The entry below describes one T cell receptor beta chain. The antigen is unknown. This specimen comes from a study of T cell responses to AZD1222 COVID-19 vaccine. Study-wide background: Analyses pooled second doses at about 4 or about 12 weeks.

Study-wide results and caveats: Regions left unmutated in variants are reportedly the target of nearly half of spike-specific TCRs.

Sequenced by immunoSEQ multiplex PCR; TCRdb stores in-frame clones only, minus some. The sample holds 110,000 to 150,000 clones; about 92% are singletons and the top ten take about 3%. Deletions cut 0 bases from V and 3 bases from J, with 14 bases between. CDR3 length: 16 amino acids. Germline V gene data show CDR1 as MNHEY and CDR2 as SMNVEV (reference sequence). This sample comprised peripheral blood, obtained on day 0 of AZD1222 vaccination. This clonotype originated in an adult in good health. The gene calls are TRBV27 and TRBJ1-1; possibly TRBD1 for D (6 bases). CDR3 sequence: CASSLSLTGPYTEAFF. CDR3 bases: TGTGCCAGCAGTTTATCCCTAACAGGGCCCTACACTGAAGCTTTCTTT.